Below are 6 T cell receptor beta chains sequenced from a single sample in a study of blood T cell repertoires in COVID-19. TCRdb's copy holds only in-frame clones and misses some; the assay was immunoSEQ multiplex PCR. Among 70,000 or so clones listed, more than 75% were seen once. Sequenced: peripheral blood. The receptors were sampled from a human donor in a cohort sampled during active COVID-19.

The chain joins TRBV4-1 to TRBJ2-3; perhaps TRBD2 as D (5 bases). CDR3 size: 17 residues. Per the germline V gene, CDR1 is MGHRA and CDR2 is YSYEKL. Trimming removed 0 bases at V and 3 bases at J, with 16 bases between. CDR3: CASSQDQNRGWTDTQYF. Written as DNA, the CDR3 is TGCGCCAGCAGCCAAGATCAGAACCGGGGATGGACAGATACGCAGTATTTT.

The V gene is TRBV2, the J gene TRBJ2-3; D is possibly TRBD2 (6 bases). The CDR3 covers 14 residues. Per the germline V gene, CDR1 is SNHLY and CDR2 is FYNNEI. The germline V and J ends were trimmed by 6 bases and 1 base, with 11 bases remaining between them. The CDR3 reads CASRGWGGTDTQYF. The CDR3 region has the DNA TGTGCCAGCAGGGGATGGGGGGGCACAGATACGCAGTATTTT. Variable domain in full (rest from reference TRBV2 and TRBJ2-3): EPEVTQTPSHQVTQMGQEVILRCVPISNHLYFYWYRQILGQKVEFLVSFYNNEISEKSEIFDDQFSVERPDGSNFTLKIRSTKLEDSAMYFCASRGWGGTDTQYFGPGTRLTVL.

CDR3 DNA sequence: TGTGCCAGTAGTAACAGCTACGAGCAGTACGTC. It codes for CASSNSYEQYV. The chain carries TRBV19 and TRBJ2-7, with D unresolved. Germline CDR1 and CDR2: LNHDA and SQIVND (reference sequence). The germline V and J ends were trimmed by 4 bases and 3 bases, with 4 bases remaining between them. The length of the CDR3 is 11 residues.

The chain couples TRBV25-1 to TRBJ2-1, with 9 bases identical to TRBD2. The CDR3 length is 15 residues. V was pared by 1 base and J by 8 bases, with 6 bases of the junction left unmatched. Germline loops: CDR1 MGHDK, CDR2 SYGVNS. The CDR3 loop is CASSELAAGGYEQFF. The CDR3 region has the DNA TGTGCCAGCAGTGAATTAGCAGCGGGAGGTTATGAGCAGTTCTTC.

The J gene is TRBJ2-1, the V gene TRBV2; 8 bases fit TRBD2. The V gene end was trimmed by 0 bases and the J gene end by 6 bases; junction bases not matched to a gene: 4. This CDR3 comprises 15 residues. CDR1 and CDR2 (germline): SNHLY, FYNNEI. CDR3 loop: CASSEARGRTNEQFF. In DNA form, the CDR3 reads TGTGCCAGCAGTGAAGCTCGCGGGAGGACCAATGAGCAGTTCTTC.

V and J are TRBV9 and TRBJ1-1, with a weak D call TRBD1 (6 bases). Germline assignment: CDR1 SGDLS and CDR2 YYNGEE. The CDR3 is 16 residues long. V was pared by 4 bases and J by 4 bases, with 20 bases between. CDR3 DNA: TGTGCCAGCAGCCCACAGGGTTTTGGCCTGACCACTGAAGCTTTCTTT. It translates to CASSPQGFGLTTEAFF. Looking up the rest from reference TRBV9 and TRBJ1-1 gives the full variable domain: DSGVTQTPKHLITATGQRVTLRCSPRSGDLSVYWYQQSLDQGLQFLIQYYNGEERAKGNILERFSAQQFPDLHSELNLSSLELGDSALYFCASSPQGFGLTTEAFFGQGTRLTVV.